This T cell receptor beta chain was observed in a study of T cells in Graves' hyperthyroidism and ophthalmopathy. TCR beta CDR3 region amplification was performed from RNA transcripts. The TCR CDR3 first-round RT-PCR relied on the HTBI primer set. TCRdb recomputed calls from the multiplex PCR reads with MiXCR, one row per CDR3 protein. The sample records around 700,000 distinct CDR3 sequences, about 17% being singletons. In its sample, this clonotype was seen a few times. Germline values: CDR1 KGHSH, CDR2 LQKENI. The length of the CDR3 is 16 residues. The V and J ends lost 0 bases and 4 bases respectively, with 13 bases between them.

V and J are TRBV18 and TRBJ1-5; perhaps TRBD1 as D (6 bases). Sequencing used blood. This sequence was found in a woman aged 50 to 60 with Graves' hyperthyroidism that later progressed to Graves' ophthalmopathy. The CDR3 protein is CASSPPNRVGNQPQHF. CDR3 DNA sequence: TGTGCCAGCTCACCACCGAACAGGGTGGGAAATCAGCCCCAGCATTTT. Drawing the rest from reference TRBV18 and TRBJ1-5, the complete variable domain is NAGVMQNPRHLVRRRGQEARLRCSPMKGHSHVYWYRQLPEEGLKFMVYLQKENIIDESGMPKERFSAEFPKEGPSILRIQQVVRGDSAAYFCASSPPNRVGNQPQHFGDGTRLSIL.